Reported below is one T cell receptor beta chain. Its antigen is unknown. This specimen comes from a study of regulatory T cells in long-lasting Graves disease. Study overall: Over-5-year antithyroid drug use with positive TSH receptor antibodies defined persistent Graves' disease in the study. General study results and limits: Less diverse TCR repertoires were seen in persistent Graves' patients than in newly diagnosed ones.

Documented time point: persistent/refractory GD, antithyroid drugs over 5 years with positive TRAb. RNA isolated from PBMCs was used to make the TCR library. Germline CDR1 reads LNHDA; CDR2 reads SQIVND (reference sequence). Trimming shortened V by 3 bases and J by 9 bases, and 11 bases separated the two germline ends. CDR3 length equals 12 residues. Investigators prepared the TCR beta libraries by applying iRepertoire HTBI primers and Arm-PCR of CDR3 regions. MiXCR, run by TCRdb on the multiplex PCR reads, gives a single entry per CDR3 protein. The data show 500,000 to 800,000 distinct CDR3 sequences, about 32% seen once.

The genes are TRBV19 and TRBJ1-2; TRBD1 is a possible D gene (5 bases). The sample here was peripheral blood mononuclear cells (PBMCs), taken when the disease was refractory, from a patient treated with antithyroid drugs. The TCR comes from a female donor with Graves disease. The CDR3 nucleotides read TGTGCCAGTAGTATCGGGACCGAACGCTACACCTTC. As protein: CASSIGTERYTF.